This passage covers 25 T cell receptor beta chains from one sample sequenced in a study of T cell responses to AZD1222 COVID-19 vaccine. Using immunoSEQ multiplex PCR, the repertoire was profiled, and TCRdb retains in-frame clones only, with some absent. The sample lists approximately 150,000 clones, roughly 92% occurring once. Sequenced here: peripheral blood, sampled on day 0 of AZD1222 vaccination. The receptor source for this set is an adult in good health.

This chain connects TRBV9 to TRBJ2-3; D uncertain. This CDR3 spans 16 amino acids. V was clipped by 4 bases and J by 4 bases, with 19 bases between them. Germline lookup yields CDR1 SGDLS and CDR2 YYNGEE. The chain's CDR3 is CASSPISGAWADTQYF. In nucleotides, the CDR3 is TGTGCCAGCAGCCCTATTTCAGGAGCATGGGCAGATACGCAGTATTTT.

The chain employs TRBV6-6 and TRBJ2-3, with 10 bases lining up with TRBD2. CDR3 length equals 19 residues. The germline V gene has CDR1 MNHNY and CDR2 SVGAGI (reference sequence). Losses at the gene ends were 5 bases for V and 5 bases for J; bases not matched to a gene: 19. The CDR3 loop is CASSQTTAISGRAGDTQYF. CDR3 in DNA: TGTGCCAGCAGTCAAACGACCGCCATCAGCGGGAGGGCCGGAGATACGCAGTATTTT.

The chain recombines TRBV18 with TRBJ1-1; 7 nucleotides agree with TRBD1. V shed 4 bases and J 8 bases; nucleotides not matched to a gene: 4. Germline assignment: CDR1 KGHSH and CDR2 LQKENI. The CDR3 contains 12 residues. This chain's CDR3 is CASSRQDREAFF. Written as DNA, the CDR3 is TGTGCCAGCTCACGACAGGACAGGGAAGCTTTCTTT.

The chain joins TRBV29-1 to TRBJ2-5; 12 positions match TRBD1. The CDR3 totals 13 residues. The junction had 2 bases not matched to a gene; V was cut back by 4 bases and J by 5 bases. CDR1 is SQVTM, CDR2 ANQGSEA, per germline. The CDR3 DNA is TGCAGCGTTGTTGGGACAGGGGGCGAGACCCAGTACTTC. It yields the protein CSVVGTGGETQYF.

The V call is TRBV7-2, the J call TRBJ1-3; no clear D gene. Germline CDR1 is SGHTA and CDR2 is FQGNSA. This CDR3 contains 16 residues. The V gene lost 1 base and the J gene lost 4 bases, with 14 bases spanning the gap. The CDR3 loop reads CASSLEIRGSGNTIYF. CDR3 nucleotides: TGTGCCAGCAGCTTAGAGATACGGGGATCAGGAAACACCATATATTTT.

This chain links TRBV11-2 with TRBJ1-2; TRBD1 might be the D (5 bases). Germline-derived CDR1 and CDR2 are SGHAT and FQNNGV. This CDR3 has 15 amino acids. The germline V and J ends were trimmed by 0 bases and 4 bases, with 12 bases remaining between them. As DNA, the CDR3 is TGTGCCAGCAGCTTAGATCCCCACAGGAGCTATGGCTACACCTTC. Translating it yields CASSLDPHRSYGYTF.

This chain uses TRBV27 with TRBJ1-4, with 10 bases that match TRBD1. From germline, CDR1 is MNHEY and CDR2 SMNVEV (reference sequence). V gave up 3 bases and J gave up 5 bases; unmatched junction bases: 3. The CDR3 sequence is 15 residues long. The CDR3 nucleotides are TGTGCCAGCAGTTTTCTGGGACAGGGGAATGAAAAACTGTTTTTT. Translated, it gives CASSFLGQGNEKLFF. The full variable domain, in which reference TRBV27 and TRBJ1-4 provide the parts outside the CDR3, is EAQVTQNPRYLITVTGKKLTVTCSQNMNHEYMSWYRQDPGLGLRQIYYSMNVEVTDKGDVPEGYKVSRKEKRNFPLILESPSPNQTSLYFCASSFLGQGNEKLFFGSGTQLSVL.

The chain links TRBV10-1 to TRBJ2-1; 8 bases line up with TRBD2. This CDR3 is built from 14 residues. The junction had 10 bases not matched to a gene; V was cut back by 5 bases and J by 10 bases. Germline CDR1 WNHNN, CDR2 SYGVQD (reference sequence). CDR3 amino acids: CASSLLAGQSEQFF. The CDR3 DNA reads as TGCGCCAGCAGTCTGCTAGCGGGCCAGTCGGAGCAGTTCTTC.

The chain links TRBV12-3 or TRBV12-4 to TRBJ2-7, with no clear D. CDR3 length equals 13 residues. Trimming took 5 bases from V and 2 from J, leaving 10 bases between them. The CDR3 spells CASSKFIPYEQYF. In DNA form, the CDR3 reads TGTGCCAGCAGTAAGTTCATCCCCTACGAGCAGTACTTC.

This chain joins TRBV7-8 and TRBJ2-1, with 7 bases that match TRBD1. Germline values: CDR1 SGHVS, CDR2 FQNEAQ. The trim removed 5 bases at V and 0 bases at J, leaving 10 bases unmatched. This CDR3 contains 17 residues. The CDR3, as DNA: TGTGCCAGCAGCCCTAACTTCCGGGACAGCTCCTACAATGAGCAGTTCTTC. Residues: CASSPNFRDSSYNEQFF.

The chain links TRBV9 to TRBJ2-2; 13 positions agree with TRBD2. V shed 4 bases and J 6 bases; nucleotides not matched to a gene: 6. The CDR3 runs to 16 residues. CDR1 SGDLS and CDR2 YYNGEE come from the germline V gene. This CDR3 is CASSTRLAGGPGELFF. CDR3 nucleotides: TGTGCCAGCAGCACCAGACTAGCGGGAGGCCCCGGGGAGCTGTTTTTT.

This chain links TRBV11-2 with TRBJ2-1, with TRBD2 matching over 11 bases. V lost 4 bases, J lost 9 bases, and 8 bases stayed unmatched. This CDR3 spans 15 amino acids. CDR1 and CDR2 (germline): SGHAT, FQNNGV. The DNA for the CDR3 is TGTGCCAGCAGCTGGTCACTAGCGGGAGTTATTGAGCAGTTCTTC. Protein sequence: CASSWSLAGVIEQFF. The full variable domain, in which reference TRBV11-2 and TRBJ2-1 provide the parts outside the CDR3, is EAGVAQSPRYKIIEKRQSVAFWCNPISGHATLYWYQQILGQGPKLLIQFQNNGVVDDSQLPKDRFSAERLKGVDSTLKIQPAKLEDSAVYLCASSWSLAGVIEQFFGPGTRLTVL.

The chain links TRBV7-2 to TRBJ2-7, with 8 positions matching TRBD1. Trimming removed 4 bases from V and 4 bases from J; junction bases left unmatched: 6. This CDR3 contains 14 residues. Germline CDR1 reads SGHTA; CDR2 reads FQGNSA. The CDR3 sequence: CASSSSGGRYEQYF. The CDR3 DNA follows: TGTGCCAGCAGCTCGTCAGGGGGCCGGTACGAGCAGTACTTC.

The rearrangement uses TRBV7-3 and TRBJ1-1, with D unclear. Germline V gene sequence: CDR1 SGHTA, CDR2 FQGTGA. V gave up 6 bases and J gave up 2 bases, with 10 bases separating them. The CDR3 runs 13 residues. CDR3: CASRPGPNTEAFF. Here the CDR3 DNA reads TGTGCCAGCAGACCGGGCCCTAACACTGAAGCTTTCTTT.

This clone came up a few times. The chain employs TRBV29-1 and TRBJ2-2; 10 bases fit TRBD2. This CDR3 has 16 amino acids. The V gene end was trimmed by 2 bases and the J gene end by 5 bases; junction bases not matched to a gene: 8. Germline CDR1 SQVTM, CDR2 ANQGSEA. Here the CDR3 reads CSVERLAGEGTGELFF. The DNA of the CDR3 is TGCAGCGTTGAAAGGCTAGCGGGAGAGGGGACCGGGGAGCTGTTTTTT.

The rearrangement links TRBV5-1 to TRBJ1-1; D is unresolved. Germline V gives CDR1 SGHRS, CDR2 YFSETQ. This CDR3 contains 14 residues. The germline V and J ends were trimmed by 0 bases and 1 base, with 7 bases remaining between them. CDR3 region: CASSLASSNTEAFF. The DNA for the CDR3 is TGCGCCAGCAGCTTGGCTTCATCGAACACTGAAGCTTTCTTT.

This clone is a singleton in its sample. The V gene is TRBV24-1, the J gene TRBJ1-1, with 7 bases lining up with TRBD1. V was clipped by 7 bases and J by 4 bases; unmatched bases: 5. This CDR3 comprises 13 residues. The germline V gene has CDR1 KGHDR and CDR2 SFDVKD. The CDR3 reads CATRSAGGTEAFF. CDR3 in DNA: TGTGCCACCAGGTCCGCAGGGGGCACTGAAGCTTTCTTT.

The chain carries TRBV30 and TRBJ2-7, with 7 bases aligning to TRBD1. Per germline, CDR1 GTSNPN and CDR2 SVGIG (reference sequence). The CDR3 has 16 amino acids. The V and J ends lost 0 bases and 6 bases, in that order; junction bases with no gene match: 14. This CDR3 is CAWSVYWDRSDAEQYF. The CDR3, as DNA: TGTGCCTGGAGTGTATACTGGGACAGATCGGACGCCGAGCAGTACTTC.

The CDR3 sequence is CASSRSGISDTQYF. The CDR3 DNA follows: TGTGCCAGCAGCCGTAGCGGGATCTCAGATACGCAGTATTTT. The V call is TRBV5-5, the J call TRBJ2-3; 8 nucleotides match TRBD2. Unmatched junction bases numbered 5, after V lost 4 bases and J lost 4 bases. This CDR3 has 14 amino acids. CDR1 and CDR2 (germline): SGHKS, YYEKEE (reference sequence).

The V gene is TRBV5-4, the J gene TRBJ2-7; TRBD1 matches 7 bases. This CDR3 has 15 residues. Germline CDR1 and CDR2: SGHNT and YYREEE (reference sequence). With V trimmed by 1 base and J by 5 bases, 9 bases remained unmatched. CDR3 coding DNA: TGTGCCAGCAGCTTGAATTTCGACAGGGTGGACGAGCAGTACTTC. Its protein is CASSLNFDRVDEQYF.

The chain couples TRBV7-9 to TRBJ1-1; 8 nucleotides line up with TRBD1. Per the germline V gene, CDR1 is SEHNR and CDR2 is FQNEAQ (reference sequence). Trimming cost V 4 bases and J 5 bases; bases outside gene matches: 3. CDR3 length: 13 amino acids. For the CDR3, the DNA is TGTGCCAGCAGCTCCCAGGGGGCAACTGAAGCTTTCTTT. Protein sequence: CASSSQGATEAFF.

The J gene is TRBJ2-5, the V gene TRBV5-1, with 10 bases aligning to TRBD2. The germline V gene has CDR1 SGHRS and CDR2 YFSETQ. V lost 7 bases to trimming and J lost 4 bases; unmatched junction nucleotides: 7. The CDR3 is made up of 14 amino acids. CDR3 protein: CASGRSGRVETQYF. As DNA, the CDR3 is TGCGCCAGCGGGCGAAGCGGGAGGGTAGAGACCCAGTACTTC.

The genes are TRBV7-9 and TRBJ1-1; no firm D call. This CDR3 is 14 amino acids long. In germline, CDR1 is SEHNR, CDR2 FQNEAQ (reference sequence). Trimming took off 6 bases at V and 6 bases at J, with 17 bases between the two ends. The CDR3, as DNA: TGTGCCAGCAGTACCGAAACTGTGGCTTCTGAAGCTTTCTTT. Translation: CASSTETVASEAFF.

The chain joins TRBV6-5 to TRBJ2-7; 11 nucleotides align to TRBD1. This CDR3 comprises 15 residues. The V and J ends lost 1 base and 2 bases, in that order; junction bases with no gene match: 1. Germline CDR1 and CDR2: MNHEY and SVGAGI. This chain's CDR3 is CASSYWTGGPYEQYF. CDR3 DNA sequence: TGTGCCAGCAGTTACTGGACAGGGGGCCCCTACGAGCAGTACTTC.

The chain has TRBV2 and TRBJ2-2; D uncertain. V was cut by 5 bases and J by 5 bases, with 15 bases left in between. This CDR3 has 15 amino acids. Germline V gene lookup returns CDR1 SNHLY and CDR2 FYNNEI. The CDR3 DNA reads TGTGCCAGCAGTTCTAGTTGGGTGTGGACCGGGGAGCTGTTTTTT. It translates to CASSSSWVWTGELFF.